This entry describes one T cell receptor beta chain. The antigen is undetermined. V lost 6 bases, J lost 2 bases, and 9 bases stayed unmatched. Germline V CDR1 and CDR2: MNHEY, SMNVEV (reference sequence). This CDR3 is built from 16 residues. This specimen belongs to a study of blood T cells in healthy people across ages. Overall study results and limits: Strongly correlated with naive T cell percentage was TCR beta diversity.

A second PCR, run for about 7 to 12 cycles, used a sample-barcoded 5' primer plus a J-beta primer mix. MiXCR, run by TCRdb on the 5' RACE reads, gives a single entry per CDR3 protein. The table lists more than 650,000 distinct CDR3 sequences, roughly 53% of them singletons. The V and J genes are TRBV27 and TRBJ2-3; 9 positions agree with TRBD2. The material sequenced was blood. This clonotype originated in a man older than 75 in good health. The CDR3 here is CASSPRVAGDTDTQYF. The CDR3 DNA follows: TGTGCCAGCAGCCCCCGGGTAGCGGGGGACACAGATACGCAGTATTTT.